This T cell receptor (beta chain) was sequenced during a study of T cells in Graves' hyperthyroidism and ophthalmopathy. Points from the study as a whole: Most clonotypes expanded in the thyroid (above 0.001) were also present in blood. Ophthalmopathy got predicted by the model a median about six months before its onset.

This clonotype was seen at least ten times. Its antigen is unknown. Each diagnosis was grounded in clinical symptoms, serum thyroxine and TRAb, thyroid ultrasound, and orbital computed tomography. RNA transcripts gave rise to amplified TCR beta CDR3 regions. Researchers ran a first-round RT-PCR on the TCR CDR3 using the HTBI primer set. In TCRdb, the multiplex PCR reads were re-called with MiXCR into one record per CDR3 protein. The sample holds hundreds of thousands of distinct CDR3 sequences, around 39% seen once. This sequence originates from a man aged 18 to 30 with Graves' hyperthyroidism. The sample consisted of blood.

CDR3 bases: TGTGCCAGCAGGAACAGGGACACTGAAGCTTTCTTT. Amino acid sequence: CASRNRDTEAFF. The J gene is TRBJ1-1, the V gene TRBV7-2, with D maybe TRBD1 (6 bases). Per germline, CDR1 SGHTA and CDR2 FQGNSA. Trimming left V 6 bases short and J 3 bases short, with 8 bases between. The CDR3 is made up of 12 amino acids.